These 7 T cell receptor beta chains share one sample of origin, sequenced in a study of control samples from healthy donors and cancer patients. Libraries were prepared by immunoSEQ multiplex PCR; TCRdb keeps only in-frame clonotypes and omits some of them. The table lists about 150,000 clones, 93% of them singletons. Input material: blood. The receptors here all came from a man in his fifties or sixties in good health.

On this clone itself: This CDR3 is also generated by other DNA sequences in the sample. This sequence joins TRBV5-5 and TRBJ2-7; 13 bases are shared with TRBD2. The CDR3 extends over 15 amino acids. After removal of 4 bases from V and 4 bases from J, the junction contained 5 bases not matched to a gene. From germline, CDR1 is SGHKS and CDR2 YYEKEE (reference sequence). The CDR3: CASSPRLAGGYEQYF. CDR3 nucleotide sequence: TGTGCCAGCAGCCCGAGACTAGCGGGAGGATACGAGCAGTACTTC.

This clone has more than one count but fewer than ten. This chain connects TRBV7-9 to TRBJ2-1; TRBD1 is a possible D gene (6 bases). The V end was cut by 5 bases, the J end by 5 bases, with 13 bases between. CDR1 is SEHNR, CDR2 FQNEAQ, per germline (reference sequence). This CDR3 comprises 14 residues. Here the CDR3 reads CASSLTQGNNEQFF. The CDR3 DNA is TGTGCCAGCAGCCTGACACAGGGCAACAATGAGCAGTTCTTC.

This clone was seen once. The chain couples TRBV6-5 to TRBJ2-3; possibly TRBD2 for D (7 bases). The CDR3 loop spans 14 amino acids. V was pared by 6 bases and J by 6 bases, with 16 bases between. Germline CDR1 reads MNHEY; CDR2 reads SVGAGI. In DNA form, the CDR3 reads TGTGCCAGCAGGCGGGACTACACAGGGGATACGCAGTATTTT. It is translated as CASRRDYTGDTQYF.

The gene calls are TRBV6-6 and TRBJ1-1; D is perhaps TRBD1 (5 bases). Trimming pared 5 bases from V and 0 bases from J, leaving 19 bases between. Germline CDR1 and CDR2: MNHNY and SVGAGI (reference sequence). CDR3 length equals 17 residues. The CDR3 DNA is TGTGCCAGCAGTCCCCTGCGGGGCTCAGGGTTGAACACTGAAGCTTTCTTT. Residues: CASSPLRGSGLNTEAFF.

The chain combines TRBV5-1 with TRBJ2-7; D gene uncertain. There are 13 residues in the CDR3. Germline CDR1 reads SGHRS; CDR2 reads YFSETQ. Trimming left V 0 bases short and J 2 bases short, with 6 bases between. As DNA, the CDR3 is TGCGCCAGCAGCTTGGACACCCCCTACGAGCAGTACTTC. It encodes CASSLDTPYEQYF.

This clone has a single count. This chain connects TRBV28 to TRBJ2-1, with D possibly being TRBD2 (5 bases). The V gene's germline CDR1 is MDHEN and CDR2 SYDVKM. Trimming took off 4 bases at V and 1 base at J, with 14 bases between the two ends. This CDR3 has 16 residues. CDR3 sequence reads: CASSSRGSESYNEQFF. Here the CDR3 DNA reads TGTGCCAGCAGTTCCCGGGGTAGCGAGTCCTACAATGAGCAGTTCTTC.

This chain links TRBV6-6 with TRBJ2-3, with 9 positions matching TRBD2. The CDR3 has 16 residues. J lost 6 bases, V lost 6 bases, and 13 bases had no gene match. The germline CDR1 and CDR2 sequences are MNHNY and SVGAGI (reference sequence). The CDR3 DNA sequence: TGTGCCAGCAGCCAACCAATAGCGGGAGTAGGGGATACGCAGTATTTT. The encoded protein is CASSQPIAGVGDTQYF.